This is a list of T cell receptor beta chains from one sample in a study of control samples from healthy donors and cancer patients. The method was immunoSEQ multiplex PCR; TCRdb's version includes in-frame clones alone and lacks a portion of them. Here the sample spans about 120,000 clones, just under 90% being singletons. The material sequenced was blood. These receptor sequences come from a man aged 25-45 years in good health. Each CDR3 is given with its conserved first and last residue. Each record gives: D gene, clone size, V gene, J gene, CDR3 protein, CDR3 DNA. D genes are given only for firm matches. The size entry is marked missing in some rows and otherwise reads once, few, many or a size class.

>.|medium-sized|TRBV19|TRBJ1-2
CASFQYGYTF
TGTGCCAGTTTTCAATATGGCTACACCTTC
>.|.|TRBV12-3/TRBV12-4|TRBJ1-3
CASTLGGNTIYF
TGTGCCAGCACCTTAGGGGGAAACACCATATATTTT
>.|.|TRBV6-5|TRBJ1-3
CASKKTGDSGNTIYF
TGTGCCAGCAAGAAAACAGGAGACTCTGGAAACACCATATATTTT
>.|.|TRBV7-9|TRBJ1-1
CASSLDGGWTEAFF
TGTGCCAGCAGCTTAGACGGTGGGTGGACTGAAGCTTTCTTT
>.|.|TRBV5-1|TRBJ2-1
CASSLAAHNEQFF
TGCGCCAGCAGCTTGGCGGCACACAATGAGCAGTTCTTC
>.|.|TRBV27|TRBJ2-5
CASSPLGFQGGETQYF
TGTGCCAGCAGTCCCCTTGGGTTCCAAGGAGGGGAGACCCAGTACTTC
>.|once|TRBV28|TRBJ1-5
CASSRGVGVPQHF
TGTGCCAGCTCTCGGGGGGTGGGGGTCCCCCAGCATTTT
>.|.|TRBV29-1|TRBJ1-2
CSVLRQVDYGYTF
TGCAGCGTCCTTCGACAGGTAGACTATGGCTACACCTTC
>TRBD1|.|TRBV11-3|TRBJ1-1
CASSSNQNRGPVTEAFF
TGTGCCAGCAGCTCTAATCAGAACAGGGGGCCAGTCACTGAAGCTTTCTTT
>.|.|TRBV18|TRBJ2-6
CASSPRTPGIYGANVLTF
TGTGCCAGCTCACCACGGACCCCTGGAATCTACGGGGCCAACGTCCTGACTTTC
>TRBD1|.|TRBV14|TRBJ1-2
CASSLTGTGDIYGYTF
TGTGCCAGCAGCTTGACCGGGACAGGGGATATCTATGGCTACACCTTC
>.|.|TRBV5-1|TRBJ2-3
CASSTGAIDTQYF
TGCGCCAGCAGCACCGGAGCAATAGATACGCAGTATTTT
>.|.|TRBV5-4|TRBJ2-5
CASSLGLGETQYF
TGTGCCAGCAGCTTGGGGCTCGGGGAGACCCAGTACTTC
>TRBD1|.|TRBV28|TRBJ1-6
CASSLVQGAAYNSPLHF
TGTGCCAGCAGTTTGGTCCAGGGGGCGGCCTATAATTCACCCCTCCACTTT
>.|.|TRBV4-1|TRBJ1-2
CASSQDGDYGYTF
TGCGCCAGCAGCCAAGATGGAGACTATGGCTACACCTTC
>.|once|TRBV12-3/TRBV12-4|TRBJ2-1
CASSFPFPSEQFF
TGTGCCAGCAGTTTCCCTTTTCCCAGTGAGCAGTTCTTC
>TRBD1|once|TRBV19|TRBJ1-1
CASSADRGGTEAFF
TGTGCCAGTAGTGCCGACAGGGGGGGCACTGAAGCTTTCTTT
>TRBD1|.|TRBV7-7|TRBJ2-5
CASSLDGTGMETQYF
TGTGCCAGCAGCTTAGACGGGACAGGGATGGAGACCCAGTACTTC
>.|.|TRBV6-6|TRBJ1-1
CASNAGQVNTEAFF
TGTGCCAGCAACGCGGGGCAGGTGAACACTGAAGCTTTCTTT
>.|.|TRBV5-1|TRBJ2-3
CASSGGLSTDTQYF
TGCGCCAGCAGCGGTGGACTAAGCACAGATACGCAGTATTTT
>TRBD1|.|TRBV24-1|TRBJ1-1
CATRGRGPDTEAFF
TGTGCCACCCGGGGCAGGGGGCCGGACACTGAAGCTTTCTTT
>.|.|TRBV5-1|TRBJ1-4
CASRGDPNEKLFF
TGCGCCAGCCGAGGCGATCCTAATGAAAAACTGTTTTTT
>TRBD1|.|TRBV4-1|TRBJ2-3
CASSQEGTGLRTDTQYF
TGCGCCAGCAGCCAAGAGGGGACAGGGCTGCGGACAGATACGCAGTATTTT
>TRBD2|.|TRBV27|TRBJ2-1
CASSLSSGGYNEQFF
TGTGCCAGCAGTTTATCAAGCGGGGGGTACAATGAGCAGTTCTTC
>.|.|TRBV7-9|TRBJ1-2
CASSLEVNYGYTF
TGTGCCAGCAGCTTAGAAGTGAACTATGGCTACACCTTC
>.|.|TRBV7-8|TRBJ1-4
CASSPFERRNEKLFF
TGTGCCAGCAGCCCGTTCGAACGGCGGAATGAAAAACTGTTTTTT
>.|few|TRBV18|TRBJ1-4
CASSRGINEKLFF
TGTGCCAGCTCACGAGGTATTAATGAAAAACTGTTTTTT
>.|.|TRBV10-3|TRBJ2-2
CAIIGNTGELFF
TGTGCCATCATCGGCAACACCGGGGAGCTGTTTTTT
>.|.|TRBV19|TRBJ2-3
CASSMALSTDTQYF
TGTGCCAGTAGTATGGCACTGAGCACAGATACGCAGTATTTT
>.|.|TRBV6-5|TRBJ2-3
CASSYSNGIRADTQYF
TGTGCCAGCAGTTACTCGAACGGGATAAGGGCAGATACGCAGTATTTT
>.|.|TRBV9|TRBJ1-2
CASSAHRDGYTF
TGTGCCAGCAGCGCCCACAGGGATGGCTACACCTTC
>.|.|TRBV6-1|TRBJ1-5
CASSELQLGSNQPQHF
TGTGCCAGCAGTGAACTCCAACTGGGTAGCAATCAGCCCCAGCATTTT
>.|.|TRBV29-1|TRBJ1-5
CSVESRTARLNQPQHF
TGCAGCGTTGAGTCCCGGACGGCCCGACTTAATCAGCCCCAGCATTTT
>.|.|TRBV27|TRBJ2-3
CASSARRGGTDTQYF
TGTGCCAGCAGTGCCAGGAGGGGGGGCACAGATACGCAGTATTTT
>TRBD1|.|TRBV2|TRBJ2-2
CASSEQGASDTGELFF
TGTGCCAGCAGTGAACAGGGGGCTTCGGACACCGGGGAGCTGTTTTTT
>TRBD1|.|TRBV5-8|TRBJ2-5
CASSSADRVTETQYF
TGTGCCAGCAGCTCAGCGGACAGGGTAACGGAGACCCAGTACTTC
>TRBD1|many|TRBV5-1|TRBJ1-4
CASSLAGTGEEKLFF
TGCGCCAGCAGCTTGGCCGGGACAGGAGAAGAAAAACTGTTTTTT
>.|.|TRBV5-8|TRBJ2-3
CASSLQGVDTDTQYF
TGTGCCAGCAGCTTACAGGGAGTAGACACAGATACGCAGTATTTT
>.|.|TRBV11-3|TRBJ1-4
CASSLGAANEKLFF
TGTGCCAGCAGCCTCGGGGCGGCTAATGAAAAACTGTTTTTT
>TRBD2|once|TRBV19|TRBJ2-1
CASSMRGGPQGEQFF
TGTGCCAGTAGTATGCGGGGGGGGCCCCAAGGAGAGCAGTTCTTC
>.|.|TRBV3-1/TRBV3-2|TRBJ1-2
CASSLPSGVYTF
TGTGCCAGCAGCCTACCCTCGGGAGTATACACCTTC
>.|.|TRBV5-1|TRBJ1-1
CASSTRGAPNTEAFF
TGCGCCAGCAGCACCCGGGGGGCACCGAACACTGAAGCTTTCTTT
>.|.|TRBV29-1|TRBJ2-2
CSASPGGSGGELFF
TGCAGCGCCTCCCCGGGCGGGTCCGGCGGGGAGCTGTTTTTT
>TRBD1|once|TRBV10-3|TRBJ2-1
CAISRQTGEAEQFF
TGTGCCATCAGCCGACAGACAGGGGAAGCTGAGCAGTTCTTC
>.|.|TRBV6-6|TRBJ1-6
CASSPPKGRNSPLHF
TGTGCCAGCAGTCCCCCTAAGGGGAGAAACTCACCCCTCCACTTT
>.|.|TRBV2|TRBJ2-2
CASSAVRTYTGELFF
TGTGCCAGCAGTGCAGTAAGGACTTACACCGGGGAGCTGTTTTTT
>.|.|TRBV6-5|TRBJ1-6
CASSYSRQGMSALHF
TGTGCCAGCAGTTACTCTCGGCAGGGGATGTCGGCCCTCCACTTT
>.|.|TRBV30|TRBJ1-4
CAWSVTGAEKLFF
TGTGCCTGGAGTGTAACAGGAGCCGAAAAACTGTTTTTT
>.|.|TRBV30|TRBJ1-4
CAWREQPGEKLFF
TGTGCCTGGAGGGAACAGCCCGGTGAAAAACTGTTTTTT
>.|.|TRBV5-6|TRBJ2-7
CASSSSGEQYF
TGTGCCAGCAGCTCGAGCGGGGAGCAGTACTTC
>.|.|TRBV27|TRBJ1-1
CASSLGRNMNTEAFF
TGTGCCAGCAGTTTAGGTCGGAATATGAACACTGAAGCTTTCTTT
>.|.|TRBV25-1|TRBJ2-1
CASSDTELYNEQFF
TGTGCCAGCAGTGATACAGAGCTTTACAATGAGCAGTTCTTC
>.|.|TRBV24-1|TRBJ2-3
CATSGWQGTSTDTQYF
TGTGCCACCAGTGGATGGCAGGGAACTAGCACAGATACGCAGTATTTT
>.|.|TRBV6-6|TRBJ1-5
CASSSTVGQPQHF
TGTGCCAGCAGCTCTACAGTAGGTCAGCCCCAGCATTTT
>.|.|TRBV15|TRBJ1-5
CATSSRGSNQPQHF
TGTGCCACCAGCTCTCGGGGCAGCAATCAGCCCCAGCATTTT